This T cell receptor beta chain was identified during a study of T cells after posttransplantation cyclophosphamide. Clones were sequenced by immunoSEQ multiplex PCR, and TCRdb holds only the in-frame ones, with some missing. This table holds under 4,000 clones with no singletons; the top ten claim roughly 28%. This clone has at least ten counts. Busulfan-fludarabine conditioning, marrow transplant, and cyclophosphamide on days +3 and +4 were administered. Sequencing was performed on PBMCs, taken 84 days after allogeneic stem cell transplant with posttransplant cyclophosphamide. The clonotype comes from a female patient aged 40 to 55 who received an allogeneic stem cell transplant from a related donor, was CMV-positive, and had no GVHD. The graft donor may be the source of some T cells.

The CDR3 nucleotides read TGTGCCAGCAGCTCCCGGGACAGGGGATCTGGGGCCAACGTCCTGACTTTC. Translating gives CASSSRDRGSGANVLTF. The chain has TRBV5-6 and TRBJ2-6; 10 bases fit TRBD1. The CDR3 covers 17 residues. After removal of 3 bases from V and 1 base from J, the junction contained 4 bases not matched to a gene. Germline values: CDR1 SGHDT, CDR2 YYEEEE.